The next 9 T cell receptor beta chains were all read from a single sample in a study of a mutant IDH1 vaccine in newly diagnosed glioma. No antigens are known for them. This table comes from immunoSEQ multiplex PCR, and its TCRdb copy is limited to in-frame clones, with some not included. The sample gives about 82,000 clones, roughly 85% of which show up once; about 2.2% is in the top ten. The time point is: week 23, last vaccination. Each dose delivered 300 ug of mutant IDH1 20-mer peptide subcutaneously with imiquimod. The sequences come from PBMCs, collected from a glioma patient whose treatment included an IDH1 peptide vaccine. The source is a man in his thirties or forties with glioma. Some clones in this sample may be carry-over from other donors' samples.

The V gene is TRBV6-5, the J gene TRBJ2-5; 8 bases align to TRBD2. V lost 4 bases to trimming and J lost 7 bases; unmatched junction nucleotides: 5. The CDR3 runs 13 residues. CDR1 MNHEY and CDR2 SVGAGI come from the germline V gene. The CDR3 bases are TGTGCCAGCAGTTCGGGGGGGGCGGGGACCCAGTACTTC. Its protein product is CASSSGGAGTQYF.

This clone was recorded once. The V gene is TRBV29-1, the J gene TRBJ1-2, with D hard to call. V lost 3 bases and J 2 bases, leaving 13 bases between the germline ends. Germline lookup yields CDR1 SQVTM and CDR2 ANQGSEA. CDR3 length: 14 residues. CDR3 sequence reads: CSVESYTENYGYTF. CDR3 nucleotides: TGCAGCGTTGAGTCCTACACTGAGAACTATGGCTACACCTTC.

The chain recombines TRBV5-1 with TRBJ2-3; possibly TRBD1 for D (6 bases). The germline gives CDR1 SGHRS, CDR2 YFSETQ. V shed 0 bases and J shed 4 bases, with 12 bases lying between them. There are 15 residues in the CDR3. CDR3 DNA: TGCGCCAGCAGCTTGGGAAGACAGGCGCCAGATACGCAGTATTTT. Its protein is CASSLGRQAPDTQYF. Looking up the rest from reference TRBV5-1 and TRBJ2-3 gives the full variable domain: KAGVTQTPRYLIKTRGQQVTLSCSPISGHRSVSWYQQTPGQGLQFLFEYFSETQRNKGNFPGRFSGRQFSNSRSEMNVSTLELGDSALYLCASSLGRQAPDTQYFGPGTRLTVL.

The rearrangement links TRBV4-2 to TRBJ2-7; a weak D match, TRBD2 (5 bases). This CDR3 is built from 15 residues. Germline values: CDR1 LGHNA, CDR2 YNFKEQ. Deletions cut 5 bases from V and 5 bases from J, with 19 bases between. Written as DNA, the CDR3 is TGTGCCAGCAGCAGACGGGCTTCAGACGGGAACGAGCAGTACTTC. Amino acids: CASSRRASDGNEQYF.

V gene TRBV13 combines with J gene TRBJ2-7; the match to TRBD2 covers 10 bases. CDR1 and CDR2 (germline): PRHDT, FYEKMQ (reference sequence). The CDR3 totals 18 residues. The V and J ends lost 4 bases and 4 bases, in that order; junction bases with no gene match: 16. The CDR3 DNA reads TGTGCCAGCAGCTCTAGGGGGCTACTAGCGGGATTTCTATACGAGCAGTACTTC. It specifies CASSSRGLLAGFLYEQYF.

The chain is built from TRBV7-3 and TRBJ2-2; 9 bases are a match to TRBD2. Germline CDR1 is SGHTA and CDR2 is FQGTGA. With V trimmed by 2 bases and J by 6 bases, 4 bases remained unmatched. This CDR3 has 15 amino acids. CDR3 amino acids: CASSLGGRGPGELFF. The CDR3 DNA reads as TGTGCCAGCAGCTTAGGCGGGAGGGGACCCGGGGAGCTGTTTTTT.

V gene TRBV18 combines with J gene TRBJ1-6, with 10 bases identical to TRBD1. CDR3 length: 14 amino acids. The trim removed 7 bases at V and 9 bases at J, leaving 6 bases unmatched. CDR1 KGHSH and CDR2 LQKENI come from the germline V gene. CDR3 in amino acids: CASFQDRGSSPLHF. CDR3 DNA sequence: TGTGCCAGCTTTCAGGACAGGGGGAGTTCACCCCTCCACTTT.

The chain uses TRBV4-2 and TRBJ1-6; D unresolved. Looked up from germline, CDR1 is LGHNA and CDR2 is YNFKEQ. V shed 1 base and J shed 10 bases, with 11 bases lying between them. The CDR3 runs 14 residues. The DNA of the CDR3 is TGTGCCAGCAGCCAAGCGAGCGATAGATCACCCCTCCACTTT. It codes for CASSQASDRSPLHF.

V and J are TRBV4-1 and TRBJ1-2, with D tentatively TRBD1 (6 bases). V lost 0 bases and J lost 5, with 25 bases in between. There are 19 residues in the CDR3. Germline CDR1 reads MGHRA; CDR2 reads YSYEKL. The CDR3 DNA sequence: TGCGCCAGCAGCCAAGATATAGCGGGGGGGCAGACTAGACGTTATGGCTACACCTTC. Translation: CASSQDIAGGQTRRYGYTF.